Shown below are 4 T cell receptor beta chains from a single sample sequenced in a study of technical replicates of blood from a few donors. Assay: immunoSEQ multiplex PCR; the TCRdb copy retains only in-frame clones and omits some. The sample records tens of thousands of clones, approximately 92% being singletons. The source material was T cells isolated from PBMCs. These TCRs come from a human donor in good health. Some clones in this sample may be carry-over from other donors' samples.

The chain recombines TRBV30 with TRBJ1-6; possibly TRBD1 for D (5 bases). V lost 0 bases to trimming and J lost 7 bases, with 19 bases between them. Germline CDR1 is GTSNPN and CDR2 is SVGIG (reference sequence). The CDR3 is made up of 17 amino acids. The CDR3 protein is CAWSVHGAGIGNSPLHF. In DNA form, the CDR3 reads TGTGCCTGGAGTGTACATGGGGCAGGGATTGGGAATTCACCCCTCCACTTT. Full variable domain (remainder filled in from reference TRBV30 and TRBJ1-6): SQTIHQWPATLVQPVGSPLSLECTVEGTSNPNLYWYRQAAGRGLQLLFYSVGIGQISSEVPQNLSASRPQDRQFILSSKKLLLSDSGFYLCAWSVHGAGIGNSPLHFGNGTRLTVT.

The V gene is TRBV11-3, the J gene TRBJ2-3; a weak D match, TRBD2 (5 bases). V lost 5 bases, J lost 5 bases, and 11 bases lay in between. The germline CDR1 and CDR2 sequences are SGHNT and YENEEA. The CDR3 covers 13 residues. As DNA, the CDR3 is TGTGCCAGCAGCCCCACCGGGAAAGATACGCAGTATTTT. Translated: CASSPTGKDTQYF.

This rearrangement joins TRBV7-9 to TRBJ2-1, with no clear D. This CDR3 spans 12 amino acids. Per germline, CDR1 SEHNR and CDR2 FQNEAQ (reference sequence). V gave up 0 bases and J gave up 9 bases, with 6 bases separating them. The CDR3 sequence is CASSLALGEQFF. DNA for the CDR3: TGTGCCAGCAGCTTAGCGCTAGGTGAGCAGTTCTTC.

The chain couples TRBV11-3 to TRBJ2-7; a weak D match, TRBD2 (6 bases). The CDR3 contains 14 residues. V was pared by 0 bases and J by 0 bases, with 6 bases between. Germline V lookup: CDR1 SGHNT, CDR2 YENEEA. In nucleotides, the CDR3 is TGTGCCAGCAGCTTAGACGGGAGCTCCTACGAGCAGTACTTC. It specifies CASSLDGSSYEQYF.